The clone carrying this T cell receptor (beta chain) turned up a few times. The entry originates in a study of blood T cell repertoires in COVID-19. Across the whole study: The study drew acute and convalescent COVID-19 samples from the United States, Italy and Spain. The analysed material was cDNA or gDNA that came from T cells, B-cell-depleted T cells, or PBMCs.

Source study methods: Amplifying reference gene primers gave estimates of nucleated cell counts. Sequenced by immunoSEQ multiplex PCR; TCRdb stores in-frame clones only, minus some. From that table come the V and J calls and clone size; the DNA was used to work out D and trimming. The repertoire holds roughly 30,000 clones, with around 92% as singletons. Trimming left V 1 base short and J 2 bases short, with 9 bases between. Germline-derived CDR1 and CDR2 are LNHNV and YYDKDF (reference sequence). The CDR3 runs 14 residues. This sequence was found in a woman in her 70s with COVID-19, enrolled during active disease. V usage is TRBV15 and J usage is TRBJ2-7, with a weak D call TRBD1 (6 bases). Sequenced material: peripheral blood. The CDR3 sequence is CATSRGQVPYEQYF. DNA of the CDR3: TGTGCCACCAGCAGAGGACAGGTCCCCTACGAGCAGTACTTC.